This T cell receptor beta chain was found in a study of blood T cell repertoires in COVID-19. Study in general: The United States, Italy and Spain were the sources of the acute and convalescent COVID-19 samples. PBMCs, B-cell-depleted T cells, or T cells were the source of the cDNA or gDNA that made up the material.

CDR1 and CDR2 (germline): SGHDT, YYEEEE. The CDR3 covers 15 residues. V dropped 4 bases and J dropped 5; count of bases not matched to a gene: 11. This clone has just a few counts. In the authors' workflow: Estimated nucleated cell counts came from reference gene primer amplification. Profiled with immunoSEQ multiplex PCR; TCRdb holds only in-frame clones, not every one. The DNA was the basis for D and trimming; V, J and clone size are from that table. Counted here are approximately 91,000 clones, about 80% occurring once; the ten biggest clones make up 15% to 20%. The chain is built from TRBV5-6 and TRBJ1-1; 7 nucleotides agree with TRBD1. The sample comprised peripheral blood. The sequence derives from a human donor in a cohort sampled during active COVID-19. The CDR3 loop is CASSATTGLVTEAFF. In DNA, the CDR3 is TGTGCCAGCAGCGCAACGACAGGGCTGGTGACTGAAGCTTTCTTT.